This T cell receptor (beta chain) was identified in a study of cytomegalovirus exposure and HLA in healthy donors. Broader study findings: Earlier analysis yielded a pattern in which most TCR beta V segments were productive about 87% or about 30% of the time. A later analysis revealed that TCR association rates differed between HLA loci, peaking at DRB1 and bottoming out at HLA-C.

Comments on this clone: Its cognate antigen is unknown.

The CDR3 loop spans 13 amino acids. CDR1 and CDR2 (germline): MDHEN, SYDVKM. V trimming: 4 bases; J trimming: 7 bases; junction bases outside the gene matches: 5. Primers included in the PCR were 60 Vbeta and 13 Jbeta primers. Here immunoSEQ multiplex PCR was the method, and the copy in TCRdb shows in-frame clones only, minus some. The repertoire holds fewer than 200,000 clones, with roughly 80% as singletons. The origin of this receptor is a male donor in good health and CMV-seronegative. J is TRBJ1-2 and V is TRBV28; 8 bases fit TRBD1. Sequenced: PBMCs. CDR3 in amino acids: CASSWGRGPGYTF. The DNA for the CDR3 is TGTGCCAGCAGTTGGGGCAGGGGGCCTGGCTACACCTTC.